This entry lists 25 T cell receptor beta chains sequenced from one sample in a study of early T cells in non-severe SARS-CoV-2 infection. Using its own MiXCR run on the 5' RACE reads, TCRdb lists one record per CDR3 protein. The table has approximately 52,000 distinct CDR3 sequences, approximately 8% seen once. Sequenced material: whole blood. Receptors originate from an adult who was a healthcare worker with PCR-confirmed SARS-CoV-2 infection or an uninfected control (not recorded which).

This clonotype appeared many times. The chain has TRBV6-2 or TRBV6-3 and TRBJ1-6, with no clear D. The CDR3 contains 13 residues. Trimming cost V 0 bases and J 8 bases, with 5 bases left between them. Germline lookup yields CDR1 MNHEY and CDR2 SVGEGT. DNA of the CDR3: TGTGCCAGCAGTTACTCCGGTGATTCACCCCTCCACTTT. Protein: CASSYSGDSPLHF.

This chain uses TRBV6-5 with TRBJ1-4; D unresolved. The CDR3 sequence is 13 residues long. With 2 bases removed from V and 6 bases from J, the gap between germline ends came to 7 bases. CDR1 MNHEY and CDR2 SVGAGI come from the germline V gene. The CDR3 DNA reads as TGTGCCAGCAGTTACGGGCCCGATGAAAAACTGTTTTTT. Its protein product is CASSYGPDEKLFF.

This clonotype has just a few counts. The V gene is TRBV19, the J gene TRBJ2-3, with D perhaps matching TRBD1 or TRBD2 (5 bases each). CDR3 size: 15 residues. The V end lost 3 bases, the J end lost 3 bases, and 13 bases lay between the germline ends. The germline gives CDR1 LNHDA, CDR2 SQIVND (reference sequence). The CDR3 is CASSINLWGTDTQYF. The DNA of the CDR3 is TGTGCCAGTAGTATTAACTTGTGGGGGACAGATACGCAGTATTTT.

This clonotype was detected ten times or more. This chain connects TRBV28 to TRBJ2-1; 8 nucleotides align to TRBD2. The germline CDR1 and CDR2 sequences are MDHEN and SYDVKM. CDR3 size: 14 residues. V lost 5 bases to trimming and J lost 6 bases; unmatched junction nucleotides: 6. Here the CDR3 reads CASSIAGTPNEQFF. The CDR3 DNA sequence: TGTGCCAGCAGTATAGCGGGGACACCCAATGAGCAGTTCTTC.

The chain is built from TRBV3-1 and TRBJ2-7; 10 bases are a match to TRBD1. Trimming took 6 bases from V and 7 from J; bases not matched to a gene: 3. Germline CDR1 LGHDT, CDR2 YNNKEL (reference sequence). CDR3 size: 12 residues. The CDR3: CASSWTGGEQYF. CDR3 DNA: TGTGCCAGCAGTTGGACAGGGGGGGAGCAGTACTTC.

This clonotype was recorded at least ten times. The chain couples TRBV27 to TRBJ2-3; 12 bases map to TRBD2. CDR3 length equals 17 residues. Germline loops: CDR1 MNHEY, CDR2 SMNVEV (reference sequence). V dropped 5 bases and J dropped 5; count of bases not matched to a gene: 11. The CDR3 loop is CASSSYPSGGARDTQYF. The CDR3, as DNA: TGTGCCAGCAGTAGCTATCCTAGCGGGGGGGCCAGAGATACGCAGTATTTT.

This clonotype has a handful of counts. The CDR3 here is CASSSQPALAFF. CDR3 in DNA: TGTGCCAGCAGTTCGCAGCCGGCCCTGGCTTTCTTT. The chain recombines TRBV12-3 or TRBV12-4 with TRBJ1-1; D unclear. V was clipped by 4 bases and J by 11 bases, with 14 bases between them. The CDR3 totals 12 residues.

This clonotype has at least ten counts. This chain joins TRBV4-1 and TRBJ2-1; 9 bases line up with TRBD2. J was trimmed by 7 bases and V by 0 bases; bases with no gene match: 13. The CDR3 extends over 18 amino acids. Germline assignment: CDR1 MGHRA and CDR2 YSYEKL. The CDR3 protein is CASSQDLGLAGRRNEQFF. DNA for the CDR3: TGCGCCAGCAGCCAAGATTTAGGCCTAGCGGGGCGAAGAAATGAGCAGTTCTTC.

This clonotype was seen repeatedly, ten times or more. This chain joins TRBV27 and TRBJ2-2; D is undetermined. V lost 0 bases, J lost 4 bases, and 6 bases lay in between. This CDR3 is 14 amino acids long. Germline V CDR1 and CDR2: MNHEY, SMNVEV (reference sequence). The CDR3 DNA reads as TGTGCCAGCAGTTTATCATGGGGCACCGGGGAGCTGTTTTTT. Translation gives CASSLSWGTGELFF.

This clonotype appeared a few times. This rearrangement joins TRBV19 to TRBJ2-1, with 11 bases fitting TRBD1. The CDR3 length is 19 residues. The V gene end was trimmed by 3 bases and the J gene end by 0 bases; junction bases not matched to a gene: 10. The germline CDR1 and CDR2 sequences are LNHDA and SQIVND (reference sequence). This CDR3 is CASSIGTGGVISSYNEQFF. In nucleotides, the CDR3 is TGTGCCAGTAGTATCGGGACAGGGGGAGTCATCAGCTCCTACAATGAGCAGTTCTTC.

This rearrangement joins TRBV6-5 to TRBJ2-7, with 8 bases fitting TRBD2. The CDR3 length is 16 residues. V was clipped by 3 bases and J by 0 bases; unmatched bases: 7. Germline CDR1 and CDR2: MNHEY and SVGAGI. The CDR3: CASSYFPGGSSYEQYF. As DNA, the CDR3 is TGTGCCAGCAGTTATTTCCCGGGGGGGAGCTCCTACGAGCAGTACTTC.

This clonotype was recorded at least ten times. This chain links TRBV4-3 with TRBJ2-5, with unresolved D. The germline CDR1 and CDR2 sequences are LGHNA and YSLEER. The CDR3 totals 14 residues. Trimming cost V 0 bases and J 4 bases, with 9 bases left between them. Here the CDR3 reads CASSQESYRETQYF. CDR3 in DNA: TGCGCCAGCAGCCAAGAATCTTATCGAGAGACCCAGTACTTC.

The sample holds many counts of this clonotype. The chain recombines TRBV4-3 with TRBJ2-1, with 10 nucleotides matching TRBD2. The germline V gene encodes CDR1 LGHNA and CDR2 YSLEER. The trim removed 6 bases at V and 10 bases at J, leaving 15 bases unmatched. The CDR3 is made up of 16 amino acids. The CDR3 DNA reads TGCGCCAGCAGTCCCCCAGGCAGGACTAGCGGTGCCGAGCAGTTCTTC. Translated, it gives CASSPPGRTSGAEQFF.

The CDR3 spells CASSAGQGSNNEQFF. CDR3 coding DNA: TGTGCCAGCAGCGCCGGACAGGGTTCGAACAATGAGCAGTTCTTC. V gene TRBV6-5 combines with J gene TRBJ2-1; 8 nucleotides align to TRBD1. Germline CDR1 reads MNHEY; CDR2 reads SVGAGI. The CDR3 runs 15 residues. The J segment lost 5 bases and the V segment lost 6 bases, leaving 9 bases of the junction unmatched.

CDR3 sequence reads: CASSPLLAASSGSRSFLEQFF. In DNA form, the CDR3 reads TGTGCCAGCAGCCCGCTCCTAGCTGCTTCTAGCGGGAGCCGTTCATTCCTTGAGCAGTTCTTC. The chain employs TRBV9 and TRBJ2-1, with TRBD2 matching over 10 bases. The CDR3 covers 21 residues. Germline lookup yields CDR1 SGDLS and CDR2 YYNGEE. Germline trimming cut 4 bases from V and 9 bases from J; bases unmatched to any gene: 28.

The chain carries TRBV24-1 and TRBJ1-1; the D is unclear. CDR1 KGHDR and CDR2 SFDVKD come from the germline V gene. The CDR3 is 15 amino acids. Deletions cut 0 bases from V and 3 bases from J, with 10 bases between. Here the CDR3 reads CATSDLKGDDTEAFF. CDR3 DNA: TGTGCCACCAGTGATTTGAAGGGAGATGACACTGAAGCTTTCTTT.

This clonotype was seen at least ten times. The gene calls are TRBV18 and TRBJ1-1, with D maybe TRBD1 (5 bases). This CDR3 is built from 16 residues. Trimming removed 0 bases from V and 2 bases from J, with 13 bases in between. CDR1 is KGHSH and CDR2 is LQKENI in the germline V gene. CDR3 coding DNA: TGTGCCAGCTCACCACCGCGTTTGGGGGGTAACACTGAAGCTTTCTTT. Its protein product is CASSPPRLGGNTEAFF.

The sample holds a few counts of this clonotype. Here the CDR3 DNA reads TGTGCCAGCAGTCTAGCCGTCCAAGAGACCCAGTACTTC. Its translation: CASSLAVQETQYF. The chain uses TRBV2 and TRBJ2-5, with a weak D call TRBD2 (5 bases). Between the trimmed V and J ends, which lost 5 bases and 1 base, there was a span of 8 bases. Per the germline V gene, CDR1 is SNHLY and CDR2 is FYNNEI. The CDR3 consists of 13 residues.

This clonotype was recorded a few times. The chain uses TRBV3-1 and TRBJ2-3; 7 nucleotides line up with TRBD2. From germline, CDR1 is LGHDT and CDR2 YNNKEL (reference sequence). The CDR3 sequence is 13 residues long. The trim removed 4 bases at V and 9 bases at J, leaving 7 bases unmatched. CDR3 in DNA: TGTGCCAGCAGCCCACGTTCGGGAGGCACGCAGTATTTT. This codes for CASSPRSGGTQYF.

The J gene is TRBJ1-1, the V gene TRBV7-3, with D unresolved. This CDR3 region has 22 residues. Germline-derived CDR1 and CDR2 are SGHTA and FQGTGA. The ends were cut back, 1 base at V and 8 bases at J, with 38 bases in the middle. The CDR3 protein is CASSLKSLAGGPSSPPLTEAFF. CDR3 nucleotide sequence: TGTGCCAGCAGCTTAAAATCCCTCGCAGGTGGTCCAAGCTCACCCCCCTTGACCGAAGCTTTCTTT.

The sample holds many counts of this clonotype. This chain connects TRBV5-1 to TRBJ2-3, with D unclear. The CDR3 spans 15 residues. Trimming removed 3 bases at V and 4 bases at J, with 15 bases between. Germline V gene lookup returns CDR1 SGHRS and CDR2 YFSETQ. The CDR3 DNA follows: TGCGCCAGCAGCTCGTACAGCCTCGAAGCAGATACGCAGTATTTT. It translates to CASSSYSLEADTQYF.

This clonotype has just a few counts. The CDR3 loop is CSVDKDTQYF. CDR3 sequence (DNA): TGCAGCGTTGATAAAGATACGCAGTATTTT. The chain combines TRBV29-1 with TRBJ2-3, with D uncertain. The ends were cut back, 3 bases at V and 5 bases at J, with 3 bases in the middle. The CDR3 contains 10 residues. Germline CDR1 is SQVTM and CDR2 is ANQGSEA.

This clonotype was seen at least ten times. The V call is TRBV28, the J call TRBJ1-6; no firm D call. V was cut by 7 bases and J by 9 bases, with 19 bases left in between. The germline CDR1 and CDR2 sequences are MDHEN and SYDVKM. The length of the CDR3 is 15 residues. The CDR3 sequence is CASTTTGRTVSPLHF. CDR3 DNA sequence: TGTGCCAGCACTACCACCGGGAGGACCGTTTCACCCCTCCACTTT.

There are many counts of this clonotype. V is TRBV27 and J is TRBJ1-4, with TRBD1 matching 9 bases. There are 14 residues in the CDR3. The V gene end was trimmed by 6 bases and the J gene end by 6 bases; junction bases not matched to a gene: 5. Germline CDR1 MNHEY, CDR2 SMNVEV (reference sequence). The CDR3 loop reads CASSRQGVDEKLFF. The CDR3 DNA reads TGTGCCAGCAGCCGACAGGGGGTGGATGAAAAACTGTTTTTT. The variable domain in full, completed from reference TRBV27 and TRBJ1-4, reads EAQVTQNPRYLITVTGKKLTVTCSQNMNHEYMSWYRQDPGLGLRQIYYSMNVEVTDKGDVPEGYKVSRKEKRNFPLILESPSPNQTSLYFCASSRQGVDEKLFFGSGTQLSVL.

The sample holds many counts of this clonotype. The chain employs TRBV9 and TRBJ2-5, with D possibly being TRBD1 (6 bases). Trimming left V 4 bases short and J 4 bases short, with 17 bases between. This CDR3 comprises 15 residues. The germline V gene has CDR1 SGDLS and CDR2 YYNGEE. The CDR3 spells CASSTWDIRGETQYF. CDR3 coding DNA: TGTGCCAGCAGCACTTGGGACATTCGGGGAGAGACCCAGTACTTC. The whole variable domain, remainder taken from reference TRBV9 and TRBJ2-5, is DSGVTQTPKHLITATGQRVTLRCSPRSGDLSVYWYQQSLDQGLQFLIQYYNGEERAKGNILERFSAQQFPDLHSELNLSSLELGDSALYFCASSTWDIRGETQYFGPGTRLLVL.